The 21 T cell receptor beta chains presented below share a single source sample, sequenced in a study of blood T cells in healthy people across ages. Next came a second PCR, run for roughly 6 to 11 cycles, which used a sample-barcoded 5' primer along with a J-beta primer mix. TCRdb redid the calling of the 5' RACE reads with MiXCR, one entry per CDR3 protein. The profile shows some 1.5 million distinct CDR3 sequences, approximately 28% of them singletons. The specimen sequenced was blood. These receptors were collected from a woman in her thirties in good health.

V usage is TRBV7-2 and J usage is TRBJ2-3; 7 nucleotides line up with TRBD1. J lost 4 bases, V lost 4 bases, and 11 bases had no gene match. The CDR3 has 16 residues. Germline CDR1 SGHTA, CDR2 FQGNSA. The CDR3 nucleotides are TGTGCCAGCAGCTCTCAGGGACAGTCTAGGGCAGATACGCAGTATTTT. It specifies CASSSQGQSRADTQYF.

The rearrangement uses TRBV12-3 or TRBV12-4 and TRBJ1-4, with 8 bases identical to TRBD1. After removal of 5 bases from V and 8 bases from J, the junction contained 10 bases not matched to a gene. The CDR3 consists of 15 residues. The CDR3 DNA reads TGTGCCAGCAGTCCTCAGGGGGCGTTGGAAGAAAAACTGTTTTTT. This codes for CASSPQGALEEKLFF.

Comments on this clonotype: This may arise from a read error, as a much more abundant clone is one base away. The rearrangement uses TRBV7-8 and TRBJ2-4; D is unclear. With the DNA end fitting TRBJ2-7 better, the J assignment may be wrong. This CDR3 is 12 amino acids long. Germline V gives CDR1 SGHVS, CDR2 FQNEAQ. Here the CDR3 DNA reads TGTGCCAGCAGCTTCACGTGCTACGAGCAGTACTTC. As protein: CASSFTCYEQYF.

V and J are TRBV7-9 and TRBJ1-5; D gene uncertain. The CDR3 extends over 17 amino acids. Trimming left V 5 bases short and J 1 base short, with 18 bases between. Germline loops: CDR1 SEHNR, CDR2 FQNEAQ (reference sequence). The CDR3 loop is CASSHASGLASNQPQHF. The CDR3 nucleotides are TGTGCCAGCAGCCACGCCTCCGGACTAGCGAGCAATCAGCCCCAGCATTTT. Supplemented by reference TRBV7-9 and TRBJ1-5, the full variable domain reads DTGVSQNPRHKITKRGQNVTFRCDPISEHNRLYWYRQTLGQGPEFLTYFQNEAQLEKSRLLSDRFSAERPKGSFSTLEIQRTEQGDSAMYLCASSHASGLASNQPQHFGDGTRLSIL.

This clonotype appeared a few times. The chain uses TRBV12-5 and TRBJ2-1; 9 nucleotides match TRBD2. The CDR3 has 15 residues. Germline V gene sequence: CDR1 LGHNT, CDR2 FRNRAP. V lost 4 bases, J lost 8 bases, and 9 bases stayed unmatched. In nucleotides, the CDR3 is TGTGCTAGTGGTTCCCTCGCGGGGGGGCGCGATGAGCAGTTCTTC. It codes for CASGSLAGGRDEQFF.

This clonotype showed up just a few times. For the CDR3, the DNA is TGTGCCAGCAGTTTCGGCGGGACTCCCTCCTACGAGCAGTACTTC. This translates into CASSFGGTPSYEQYF. The V call is TRBV6-2 or TRBV6-3, the J call TRBJ2-7, with a weak D call TRBD2 (6 bases). Trimming stripped 4 bases from V and 0 bases from J, with 13 bases between. This CDR3 contains 15 residues. Germline CDR1 and CDR2: MNHEY and SVGEGT.

J is TRBJ2-5 and V is TRBV7-9; TRBD1 agrees at 8 bases. CDR3 length equals 16 residues. Germline V lookup: CDR1 SEHNR, CDR2 FQNEAQ (reference sequence). The V gene end was trimmed by 2 bases and the J gene end by 11 bases; junction bases not matched to a gene: 16. CDR3 residues: CASSLQGGQGSLQQYF. The CDR3 region has the DNA TGTGCCAGCAGCTTACAAGGCGGACAGGGATCACTACAGCAGTACTTC.

This clonotype showed up just a few times. This rearrangement joins TRBV7-2 to TRBJ2-4, with D hard to call. The germline V gene has CDR1 SGHTA and CDR2 FQGNSA. This CDR3 comprises 18 residues. Trimming stripped 5 bases from V and 1 base from J, with 21 bases between. The CDR3 nucleotides are TGTGCCAGCAGCCACAGCAATCGGAGTGCCTACGCCAAAAACATTCAGTACTTC. It is translated as CASSHSNRSAYAKNIQYF.

This clonotype was counted between two and nine times. V usage is TRBV5-1 and J usage is TRBJ2-5; TRBD1 matches at 7 bases. Germline V lookup: CDR1 SGHRS, CDR2 YFSETQ. The J segment lost 4 bases and the V segment lost 4 bases, leaving 13 bases of the junction unmatched. CDR3 length: 16 amino acids. The CDR3 DNA is TGCGCCAGCAGCCCCGGACAGGAAATGGAAGGAGAGACCCAGTACTTC. The encoded protein is CASSPGQEMEGETQYF.

This clonotype occurred a few times. V usage is TRBV7-3 and J usage is TRBJ2-5; 8 nucleotides match TRBD2. V lost 2 bases, J lost 4 bases, and 6 bases stayed unmatched. Germline values: CDR1 SGHTA, CDR2 FQGTGA. There are 15 residues in the CDR3. The CDR3, as DNA: TGTGCCAGCAGCTTAGGGCAGCGGGGGTCAGAGACCCAGTACTTC. It encodes CASSLGQRGSETQYF.

This clonotype was seen only a few times. V gene TRBV5-1 combines with J gene TRBJ2-1; weak D call: TRBD2 (6 bases). The CDR3 covers 15 residues. The V end was cut by 2 bases, the J end by 2 bases, with 11 bases between. Germline lookup yields CDR1 SGHRS and CDR2 YFSETQ. CDR3 in amino acids: CASSFEGRPYNEQFF. CDR3 DNA sequence: TGCGCCAGCAGCTTTGAGGGGAGGCCCTACAATGAGCAGTTCTTC.

This clonotype was observed a few times. V usage is TRBV7-9 and J usage is TRBJ2-1; D call uncertain. The V gene lost 4 bases and the J gene lost 1 base, with 14 bases spanning the gap. Germline V gives CDR1 SEHNR, CDR2 FQNEAQ (reference sequence). This CDR3 comprises 16 residues. The CDR3 DNA follows: TGTGCCAGCAGCTCCGGTTCTGGCCTTTCCTACAATGAGCAGTTCTTC. Translated, it gives CASSSGSGLSYNEQFF.

This clonotype was picked up many times. This chain uses TRBV7-9 with TRBJ2-7; no definite D call. This CDR3 has 16 amino acids. The germline CDR1 and CDR2 sequences are SEHNR and FQNEAQ (reference sequence). The V gene lost 1 base and the J gene lost 2 bases, with 15 bases spanning the gap. CDR3 in DNA: TGTGCCAGCAGCTTAGTCACGAGCAGCAGAACCTACGAGCAGTACTTC. The encoded protein is CASSLVTSSRTYEQYF.

This clonotype was seen once. Relative to the germline gene, one junction end is altered; a read error may explain this. The chain uses TRBV5-6 and TRBJ1-1; 12 positions match TRBD1. CDR1 is SGHDT, CDR2 YYEEEE, per germline. There are 14 residues in the CDR3. The CDR3 DNA reads as TGTACCAGCAGCGTGGGACAGGGGGCAACTGAAGCTTTCTTT. Protein sequence: CTSSVGQGATEAFF.

This chain uses TRBV3-1 with TRBJ2-1; 8 bases line up with TRBD2. The V gene end was trimmed by 9 bases and the J gene end by 2 bases; junction bases not matched to a gene: 6. This CDR3 has 14 residues. CDR1 is LGHDT, CDR2 YNNKEL, per germline (reference sequence). For the CDR3, the DNA is TGTGCCAGTCGTCGGGGGGGCGCCTACAATGAGCAGTTCTTC. Translating gives CASRRGGAYNEQFF.

This chain connects TRBV12-3 or TRBV12-4 to TRBJ1-3; unclear D gene. V shed 9 bases and J shed 0 bases, with 9 bases lying between them. The CDR3 is 13 amino acids. The CDR3 coding sequence is TGTGCCAGTACCATGCACTCTGGAAACACCATATATTTT. Translation gives CASTMHSGNTIYF.

V is TRBV30 and J is TRBJ1-4, with a possible D match to TRBD1 (5 bases). Germline lookup yields CDR1 GTSNPN and CDR2 SVGIG (reference sequence). Between the trimmed V and J ends, which lost 3 bases and 0 bases, there was a span of 11 bases. The CDR3 has 15 residues. CDR3 DNA sequence: TGTGCCTGGAGCGCATTGGGGGCAACTAATGAAAAACTGTTTTTT. This sequence encodes CAWSALGATNEKLFF.

This clonotype was seen ten or more times. The CDR3 spells CASKAVAGEETQYF. The CDR3 nucleotides read TGTGCCAGCAAGGCGGTAGCGGGGGAAGAGACCCAGTACTTC. The rearrangement uses TRBV6-5 and TRBJ2-5; 9 nucleotides align to TRBD2. Germline CDR1 MNHEY, CDR2 SVGAGI. CDR3 length: 14 amino acids. Trimming at V came to 7 bases and at J to 3 bases, leaving 6 bases not matched to a gene.

The V call is TRBV10-3, the J call TRBJ1-1; D possibly corresponds to TRBD1 (6 bases). Deletions cut 7 bases from V and 1 base from J, with 10 bases between. This CDR3 region has 13 residues. The germline V gene has CDR1 ENHRY and CDR2 SYGVKD. In DNA form, the CDR3 reads TGTGCCATCAAGGGGGGCGCGAACACTGAAGCTTTCTTT. Its translation is CAIKGGANTEAFF.

This chain connects TRBV18 to TRBJ1-5; no clear D gene. Germline CDR1 and CDR2: KGHSH and LQKENI. Trimming cost V 2 bases and J 4 bases, with 15 bases left between them. The CDR3 contains 16 residues. CDR3 sequence reads: CASSPRVSAVNQPQHF. In DNA, the CDR3 is TGTGCCAGCTCACCAAGGGTTAGTGCGGTGAATCAGCCCCAGCATTTT.

In this sample, this clonotype turned up a few times. The chain uses TRBV7-9 and TRBJ2-2; 8 bases are shared with TRBD2. The CDR3 runs to 16 residues. The V segment lost 0 bases and the J segment 0 bases; nucleotides outside the gene matches: 0. In germline, CDR1 is SEHNR, CDR2 FQNEAQ (reference sequence). CDR3: CASSLASGANTGELFF. The CDR3 nucleotides read TGTGCCAGCAGCTTAGCTAGCGGGGCGAACACCGGGGAGCTGTTTTTT.